This T cell receptor beta chain was obtained from a study of blood T cell repertoires in COVID-19. Study in general: COVID-19 samples, acute and convalescent, were from the United States, Italy and Spain.

In germline, CDR1 is ENHRY, CDR2 SYGVKD. CDR3 length equals 15 residues. V gave up 2 bases and J gave up 0 bases, with 8 bases separating them. Clones were read by immunoSEQ multiplex PCR, and TCRdb kept only the in-frame ones, dropping some. The table shows almost 70,000 clones, with roughly nine tenths occurring only once. Source material: peripheral blood. The clonotype originates from a woman between 50 and 59 years old with active COVID-19. The genes are TRBV10-3 and TRBJ1-5; the D is unclear. CDR3 residues: CAISEATDSNQPQHF. In nucleotides, the CDR3 is TGTGCCATCAGTGAGGCCACAGATAGCAATCAGCCCCAGCATTTT.